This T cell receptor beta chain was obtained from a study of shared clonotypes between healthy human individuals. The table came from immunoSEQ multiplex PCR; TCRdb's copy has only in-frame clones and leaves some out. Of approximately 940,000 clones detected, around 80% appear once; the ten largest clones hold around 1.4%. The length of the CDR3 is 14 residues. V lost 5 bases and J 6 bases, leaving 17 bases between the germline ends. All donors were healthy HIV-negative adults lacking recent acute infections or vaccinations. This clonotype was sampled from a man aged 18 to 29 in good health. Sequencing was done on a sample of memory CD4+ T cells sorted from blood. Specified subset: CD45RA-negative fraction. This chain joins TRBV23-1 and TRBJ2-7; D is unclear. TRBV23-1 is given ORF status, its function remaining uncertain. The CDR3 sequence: CASSTCYTPLEQYF. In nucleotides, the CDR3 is TGCGCCAGCAGTACATGCTACACCCCTCTCGAGCAGTACTTC.